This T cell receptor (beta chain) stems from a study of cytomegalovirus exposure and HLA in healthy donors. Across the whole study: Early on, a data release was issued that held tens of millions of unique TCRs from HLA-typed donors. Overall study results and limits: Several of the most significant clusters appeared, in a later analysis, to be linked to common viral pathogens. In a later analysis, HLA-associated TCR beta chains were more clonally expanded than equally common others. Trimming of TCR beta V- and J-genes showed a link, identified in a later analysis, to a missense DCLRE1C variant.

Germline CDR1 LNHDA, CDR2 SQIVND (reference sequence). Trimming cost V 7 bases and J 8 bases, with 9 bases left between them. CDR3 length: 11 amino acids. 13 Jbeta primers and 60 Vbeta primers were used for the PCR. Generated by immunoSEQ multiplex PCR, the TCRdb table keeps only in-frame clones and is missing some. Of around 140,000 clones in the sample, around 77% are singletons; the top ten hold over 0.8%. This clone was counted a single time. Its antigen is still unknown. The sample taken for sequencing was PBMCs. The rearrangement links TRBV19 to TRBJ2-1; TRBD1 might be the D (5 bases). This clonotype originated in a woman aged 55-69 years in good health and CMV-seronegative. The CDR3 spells CASNDRHEQFF. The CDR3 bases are TGTGCCAGTAACGACAGACATGAGCAGTTCTTC.